The rows below give T cell receptor beta chains drawn from one sample of a study of blood T cells in healthy people across ages. TCRdb reprocessed the 5' RACE reads via MiXCR and lists one record per CDR3 protein. The sample lists 1.5 million to 2 million distinct CDR3 sequences, 30% to 35% occurring once. Sequenced: blood. The receptor set was obtained from a woman aged 25 to 45 in good health. CDR3s include the opening cysteine and the closing phenylalanine or tryptophan. A D gene is named only where the DNA matches it firmly. A row's size may be missing; if present it is once, few, many or a size class.

>.|TRBV9|TRBJ2-7|.
TGTGCCAGCAGCACTACGGACTTGCCCTACGAGCAGTACTTC
CASSTTDLPYEQYF
>many|TRBV3-1|TRBJ2-3|.
TGTGCCAGCAGCCATGGAGGGGGGGGCACAGATACGCAGTATTTT
CASSHGGGGTDTQYF
>.|TRBV4-1|TRBJ2-1|TRBD2
TGCGCCAGCAGCCCCCCGGGGGGGGCGGGGGAGACCCAGTTCTTC
CASSPPGGAGETQFF
>many|TRBV29-1|TRBJ2-1|.
TGCAGCGTTGAAGATCTCCCGGGCCGAGGTGATGAGCAGTTCTTC
CSVEDLPGRGDEQFF
>few|TRBV5-1|TRBJ2-1|TRBD1
TGCGCCAGCAGTTACAGGGGGAAACCTCCCCGGGACAATGAGCAGTTCTTC
CASSYRGKPPRDNEQFF
>.|TRBV2|TRBJ2-3|TRBD2
TGTGCCAGCAGTGATGCTAGCGGGGACATCAACACAGATACGCAGTATTTT
CASSDASGDINTDTQYF
>.|TRBV6-1|TRBJ1-6|.
TGTGCCAGCTCGGGAAGCCTAAATTCACCCCTCCACTTT
CASSGSLNSPLHF
>many|TRBV6-5|TRBJ2-1|TRBD2
TGTGCCAGCAATCCGAGCGGGGGGCCCTACAATGAGCAGTTCTTC
CASNPSGGPYNEQFF
>.|TRBV29-1|TRBJ1-1|.
TGCAGCGTTGTACCACCGGACAACCCCATGAACACTGAAGCTTTCTTT
CSVVPPDNPMNTEAFF
>many|TRBV5-6|TRBJ2-7|.
TGTGCCAGCAGCCAAGGGCACATGTCTTCCTACGAGCAGTACTTC
CASSQGHMSSYEQYF
>few|TRBV7-3|TRBJ1-1|TRBD1
TGTGCCAGCAGCTCAGGGGACAGGAGGTCTGAAGCTTTCTTT
CASSSGDRRSEAFF
>few|TRBV20-1|TRBJ2-7|TRBD1
TGCAGTGCAGCAGGGACAGGGGGTCCCCCTTTTTTATACGAGCAGTACTTC
CSAAGTGGPPFLYEQYF
>.|TRBV7-8|TRBJ2-5|.
TGTGCCAGCAGGCGAATCCAAGAGACCCAGTACTTC
CASRRIQETQYF
>few|TRBV20-1|TRBJ2-7|.
TGCAGTGCTCCCGGGGTTACGAGCTACGAGCAGTACTTC
CSAPGVTSYEQYF